This T cell receptor (beta chain) was identified in a study of shared clonotypes between healthy human individuals. Study-wide findings and caveats: Shared clonotypes: 4.5% to 5% naive CD4, around 3.5% naive CD8, 2.3% memory CD4, about 0.4% memory CD8. Clonotypes not shared had lower generation probabilities than those common to all four donors.

About this clone: Antigen: not known.

CDR1 is SEHNR and CDR2 is FQNEAQ in the germline V gene (reference sequence). The length of the CDR3 is 15 residues. V lost 1 base and J lost 3; bases outside the gene matches: 5. Measured with immunoSEQ multiplex PCR; TCRdb has only the in-frame clones, and not every one. The sample records about 2 million clones, 85% to 95% being singletons. Naive CD8 cells lacked CD45RO and underwent positive selection for CCR7, leaving out terminally differentiated effector memory CD45RA+ cells. V and J are TRBV7-9 and TRBJ2-5; 7 bases line up with TRBD2. The sequence was collected from a man younger than 35 in good health. Sequencing was carried out using naive CD8+ T cells sorted from blood. CDR3 coding DNA: TGTGCCAGCAGCTTAGTGCGACTAGCCGAAGAGACCCAGTACTTC. Translation: CASSLVRLAEETQYF. Based on the CDR3 plus reference TRBV7-9 and TRBJ2-5, the full variable domain is DTGVSQNPRHKITKRGQNVTFRCDPISEHNRLYWYRQTLGQGPEFLTYFQNEAQLEKSRLLSDRFSAERPKGSFSTLEIQRTEQGDSAMYLCASSLVRLAEETQYFGPGTRLLVL.